These 25 T cell receptor beta chains were all obtained from the same sample, sequenced in a study of neurological immune-mediated disorders. This sample's time point: longitudinal time-point 2. TCRdb independently ran MiXCR on the 5' RACE reads; one entry per CDR3 protein. Altogether some 87,000 distinct CDR3 sequences are present, about 13% being singletons, with the ten largest covering 5%. The sample consisted of PBMCs. These receptors all stem from a female donor with HTLV-1-associated myelopathy (HAM/TSP).

This clonotype was counted many times. This chain joins TRBV5-1 and TRBJ2-3; D unresolved. The CDR3 is 13 residues long. The V gene's germline CDR1 is SGHRS and CDR2 YFSETQ. Between the trimmed V and J ends, which lost 6 bases and 2 bases, there was a span of 10 bases. CDR3: CASTPLPTDTQYF. In DNA, the CDR3 is TGCGCCAGCACCCCATTGCCCACAGATACGCAGTATTTT.

Ten or more counts support this clonotype. The chain is built from TRBV3-1 and TRBJ2-5, with a possible D match to TRBD1 (6 bases). V shed 0 bases and J shed 0 bases, with 17 bases lying between them. The germline CDR1 and CDR2 sequences are LGHDT and YNNKEL (reference sequence). This CDR3 is built from 18 residues. CDR3 loop: CASSQERDTVWYQETQYF. CDR3 DNA sequence: TGTGCCAGCAGCCAAGAACGGGACACCGTTTGGTACCAAGAGACCCAGTACTTC.

J is TRBJ2-3 and V is TRBV7-9; D remains unclear. CDR1 is SEHNR, CDR2 FQNEAQ, per germline (reference sequence). Trimming took 4 bases from V and 11 from J, leaving 16 bases between them. The CDR3 length is 13 residues. In nucleotides, the CDR3 is TGTGCCAGCAGCTCCAGGATTGCCTACGAGCAGTATTTT. Protein sequence: CASSSRIAYEQYF. Filled out from reference TRBV7-9 and TRBJ2-3, the complete variable domain reads DTGVSQNPRHKITKRGQNVTFRCDPISEHNRLYWYRQTLGQGPEFLTYFQNEAQLEKSRLLSDRFSAERPKGSFSTLEIQRTEQGDSAMYLCASSSRIAYEQYFGPGTRLTVL.

The chain uses TRBV5-1 and TRBJ2-4; the match to TRBD2 covers 7 bases. Trimming took 0 bases from V and 8 from J; bases not matched to a gene: 14. From germline, CDR1 is SGHRS and CDR2 YFSETQ. CDR3 length equals 17 residues. The CDR3, as DNA: TGCGCCAGCAGCTTGGGTCTGCAGGTGATAGGGAGGGACATTCAGTACTTC. The encoded protein is CASSLGLQVIGRDIQYF.

This clonotype was found many times. The genes are TRBV5-1 and TRBJ2-3, with D perhaps matching TRBD1 or TRBD2 (5 bases each). CDR3 size: 13 residues. The V end was cut by 7 bases, the J end by 6 bases, with 15 bases between. Germline V gene data show CDR1 as SGHRS and CDR2 as YFSETQ. CDR3 bases: TGCGCCAGCGCCTTGGGGGTCCAGGATACGCAGTATTTT. As protein: CASALGVQDTQYF.

The rearrangement links TRBV5-1 to TRBJ2-1, with TRBD1 as a possible D gene (7 bases). The germline V and J ends were trimmed by 0 bases and 8 bases, with 21 bases remaining between them. The germline V gene encodes CDR1 SGHRS and CDR2 YFSETQ. CDR3 length equals 17 residues. CDR3 region: CASSLDTRRGRQYEQFF. CDR3 nucleotide sequence: TGCGCCAGCAGCTTGGATACTAGGAGGGGGCGCCAGTATGAGCAGTTCTTC.

This clonotype was seen many times. The rearrangement uses TRBV2 and TRBJ2-3; D is unclear. V dropped 3 bases and J dropped 10 bases, with 8 bases sitting between them. Germline values: CDR1 SNHLY, CDR2 FYNNEI. The CDR3 has 11 amino acids. CDR3 region: CASSDTMAQYF. The DNA for the CDR3 is TGTGCCAGCAGTGACACAATGGCGCAGTATTTT. The full variable domain, rest sourced from reference TRBV2 and TRBJ2-3, is EPEVTQTPSHQVTQMGQEVILRCVPISNHLYFYWYRQILGQKVEFLVSFYNNEISEKSEIFDDQFSVERPDGSNFTLKIRSTKLEDSAMYFCASSDTMAQYFGPGTRLTVL.

This clonotype is labeled as medium-sized. The chain employs TRBV7-2 and TRBJ2-3; D unresolved. V shed 5 bases and J shed 2 bases, with 8 bases lying between them. The CDR3 runs to 13 residues. Germline V gene data show CDR1 as SGHTA and CDR2 as FQGNSA. The CDR3 spells CASSLENTDTQYF. In nucleotides, the CDR3 is TGTGCCAGCAGCCTCGAGAACACAGATACGCAGTATTTT.

This clonotype has more than one count but fewer than ten. The chain links TRBV18 to TRBJ2-1, with D possibly being TRBD2 (5 bases). CDR1 is KGHSH and CDR2 is LQKENI in the germline V gene. This CDR3 is built from 14 residues. V was shortened by 0 bases and J by 10 bases, with 13 bases between the two germline ends. CDR3 residues: CASSPPRTPREQFF. The CDR3 DNA is TGTGCCAGCTCACCACCCCGGACTCCGAGGGAGCAGTTCTTC.

This rearrangement joins TRBV14 to TRBJ2-1, with D perhaps TRBD2 (6 bases). The CDR3 loop spans 16 amino acids. Germline V gene lookup returns CDR1 SGHDN and CDR2 FVKESK. Deletions cut 1 base from V and 3 bases from J, with 13 bases between. The CDR3: CASSQGRDLRYNEQFF. CDR3 DNA: TGTGCCAGCAGCCAAGGGAGGGACCTACGCTACAATGAGCAGTTCTTC.

This clonotype was picked up many times. The chain links TRBV24-1 to TRBJ2-1, with D possibly TRBD1 on 5 matching bases. The CDR3 runs 15 residues. Looked up from germline, CDR1 is KGHDR and CDR2 is SFDVKD. The V and J ends lost 9 bases and 4 bases respectively, with 18 bases between them. The CDR3 DNA is TGTGCCACCTCTCCCCAAACAGGAGATTACAATGAGCAGTTCTTC. Protein product: CATSPQTGDYNEQFF.

This clonotype was recorded many times. The chain is built from TRBV7-9 and TRBJ1-5; a possible D gene is TRBD1 (6 bases). Trimming left V 5 bases short and J 1 base short, with 15 bases between. Germline V gene data show CDR1 as SEHNR and CDR2 as FQNEAQ (reference sequence). This CDR3 region has 16 residues. DNA of the CDR3: TGTGCCAGCAGCGTATACAGGGACGGGAGCAATCAGCCCCAGCATTTT. It specifies CASSVYRDGSNQPQHF.

The sample holds many counts of this clonotype. This chain links TRBV5-1 with TRBJ1-1; 7 positions match TRBD1. Germline CDR1 SGHRS, CDR2 YFSETQ. With V trimmed by 5 bases and J by 3 bases, 10 bases remained unmatched. This CDR3 has 15 amino acids. In DNA, the CDR3 is TGCGCCAGCAGATTTATCCAGGGGGGCTACACTGAAGCTTTCTTT. Translation gives CASRFIQGGYTEAFF.

The rearrangement links TRBV27 to TRBJ1-1; TRBD1 agrees at 7 bases. Germline-derived CDR1 and CDR2 are MNHEY and SMNVEV (reference sequence). This CDR3 contains 12 residues. The junction had 6 bases not matched to a gene; V was cut back by 3 bases and J by 11 bases. CDR3: CASSFDRVQAFF. The CDR3, as DNA: TGTGCCAGCAGTTTCGACAGGGTTCAGGCTTTCTTT.

V gene TRBV9 combines with J gene TRBJ2-7; D is possibly TRBD2 (5 bases). This CDR3 has 15 amino acids. Between the trimmed V and J ends, which lost 0 bases and 5 bases, there was a span of 15 bases. CDR1 is SGDLS, CDR2 YYNGEE, per germline. CDR3 loop: CASSVESGRADEQYF. CDR3 coding DNA: TGTGCCAGCAGCGTAGAGTCCGGGCGGGCTGACGAGCAGTACTTC.

Of note for this clonotype: Just one base apart from a much larger clone, this may be a read error. The CDR3 loop is CASSLFDGASYKQYF. The CDR3 DNA reads as TGTGCCAGCAGCCTCTTCGACGGAGCGAGTTACAAGCAGTACTTC. The chain has TRBV6-2 or TRBV6-3 and TRBJ2-7; D not resolved. The CDR3 length is 15 residues. V lost 6 bases, J lost 8 bases, and 23 bases lay in between. Germline lookup yields CDR1 MNHEY and CDR2 SVGEGT.

This clonotype was seen at least ten times. This chain uses TRBV20-1 with TRBJ2-2; 14 positions match TRBD2. Germline loops: CDR1 DFQATT, CDR2 SNEGSKA (reference sequence). The CDR3 runs to 20 residues. Losses at the gene ends were 0 bases for V and 7 bases for J; bases not matched to a gene: 16. The DNA for the CDR3 is TGCAGTGCTAGAGAGACCAATACTAGGACTAGCGGGGGGCGAGGCGGGGAGCTGTTTTTT. Its protein is CSARETNTRTSGGRGGELFF.

This chain uses TRBV7-8 with TRBJ2-1; TRBD2 matches 8 bases. The CDR3 length is 14 residues. Per germline, CDR1 SGHVS and CDR2 FQNEAQ. V shed 3 bases and J 2 bases; nucleotides not matched to a gene: 0. CDR3 coding DNA: TGTGCCAGCAGCTTCGGGGGGGCCTACAATGAGCAGTTCTTC. It is translated as CASSFGGAYNEQFF.

This clonotype appeared once. The rearrangement joins TRBV15 to TRBJ2-7; 11 bases match TRBD1. The germline V gene encodes CDR1 LNHNV and CDR2 YYDKDF (reference sequence). This CDR3 contains 16 residues. V gave up 3 bases and J gave up 6 bases; unmatched junction bases: 10. The CDR3 reads CATSSYSGTGGGEQYF. DNA for the CDR3: TGTGCCACCAGCAGTTACTCGGGGACAGGGGGAGGCGAGCAGTACTTC.

The chain joins TRBV20-1 to TRBJ2-5, with 9 positions matching TRBD1. V shed 6 bases, J shed 14 bases, and the junction held 13 bases outside the gene matches. CDR1 and CDR2 from the germline V gene are DFQATT and SNEGSKA (reference sequence). This CDR3 has 12 residues. CDR3 protein: CSANRGQETHYF. The CDR3 DNA reads as TGCAGTGCGAACAGGGGGCAAGAGACACATTACTTC.

This clonotype was counted at least ten times. The CDR3 nucleotides are TGTGCCAGCTCCACGATACAACAAGAGACCCAGTACTTC. Protein: CASSTIQQETQYF. The chain links TRBV18 to TRBJ2-5, with unresolved D. CDR3 length: 13 amino acids. CDR1 and CDR2 from the germline V gene are KGHSH and LQKENI. V lost 6 bases and J 2 bases, leaving 10 bases between the germline ends. The variable domain in full, with the rest retrieved from reference TRBV18 and TRBJ2-5, is NAGVMQNPRHLVRRRGQEARLRCSPMKGHSHVYWYRQLPEEGLKFMVYLQKENIIDESGMPKERFSAEFPKEGPSILRIQQVVRGDSAAYFCASSTIQQETQYFGPGTRLLVL.

This clonotype occurred many times. The chain carries TRBV6-6 and TRBJ2-1; D perhaps matches TRBD2 (5 bases). The germline V gene has CDR1 MNHNY and CDR2 SVGAGI (reference sequence). There are 14 residues in the CDR3. Trimming took off 6 bases at V and 5 bases at J, with 14 bases between the two ends. This CDR3 is CASSPGLLNNEQFF. The CDR3 DNA sequence: TGTGCCAGCAGCCCCGGACTCCTCAACAATGAGCAGTTCTTC.

This clonotype was seen at least ten times. The chain employs TRBV7-9 and TRBJ2-5; no firm D call. Germline values: CDR1 SEHNR, CDR2 FQNEAQ (reference sequence). The CDR3 spans 15 residues. V lost 2 bases to trimming and J lost 0 bases, with 10 bases between them. The CDR3 here is CASSLSRQYQETQYF. DNA of the CDR3: TGTGCCAGCAGCTTAAGTAGGCAGTACCAAGAGACCCAGTACTTC.

This clonotype has at least ten counts. The chain is built from TRBV3-1 and TRBJ2-7, with D possibly TRBD1 on 6 matching bases. Germline CDR1 LGHDT, CDR2 YNNKEL (reference sequence). Trimming removed 8 bases at V and 3 bases at J, with 17 bases between. The CDR3 covers 14 residues. The DNA of the CDR3 is TGTGCCAGCCGGTCAGGGGCGAAATTCTACGAGCAGTACTTC. Translating gives CASRSGAKFYEQYF.

This clonotype has ten or more counts. V is TRBV2 and J is TRBJ1-5, with D unclear. The germline V gene has CDR1 SNHLY and CDR2 FYNNEI. The germline V and J ends were trimmed by 6 bases and 0 bases, with 3 bases remaining between them. CDR3 length equals 12 residues. In DNA form, the CDR3 reads TGTGCCAGCAGGGATAGCAATCAGCCCCAGCATTTT. Amino acids: CASRDSNQPQHF.